This T cell receptor beta chain was captured by sequencing in a study of beta chain features in type 1 diabetes. The overall study: All samples yielded some 100,000,000 examined sorted cells.

Reverse transcribing all isolated RNA meant expressed TCRB transcripts were sequenced. Method: immunoSEQ multiplex PCR; TCRdb's copy keeps in-frame clones and lacks some. In the table there are 150,000 to 190,000 clones, about a tenth of which are singletons. This clone was observed a handful of times. What it recognizes is unknown. Points from the study as a whole: PCR, the amplification step, might favor shorter templates, equally in patients and controls. Shortening that was moderate but significant affected the TCRB CDR3s of Type 1 diabetes patients in all four CD4+ subsets.

The CDR3 covers 13 residues. Germline V gene data show CDR1 as MNHNS and CDR2 as SASEGT. Trimming took 4 bases from V and 7 from J; bases not matched to a gene: 2. This chain uses TRBV6-1 with TRBJ1-5; 9 nucleotides match TRBD1. The TCR sequence derives from a young man with type 1 diabetes. Sequences were obtained from central memory CD4+ T cells from blood. CDR3 in DNA: TGTGCCAGCAGTGGGGACAGGGAACAGCCCCAGCATTTT. Translated: CASSGDREQPQHF.